The 30 T cell receptor beta chains given below trace back to one sample, sequenced in a study of post-analysis software for immune sequencing data. These TCRs are of unknown antigen specificity. Tagging with unique molecular identifiers was a feature of the TCR beta cDNA libraries. TCRdb itself ran the PCR reads through MiXCR, one entry per CDR3 protein. The data contain about 770,000 distinct CDR3 sequences, around 46% of them singletons. General study findings and limits: Compared with controls, patients had more of about 5 TRBV segments, including TRBV5-6, TRBV5-1 and TRBV20-1.

What was sequenced was blood. These receptor sequences come from a girl aged 5 to 17 with multiple sclerosis.

This clonotype was seen more than once but under ten times. This rearrangement joins TRBV29-1 to TRBJ2-7; no definite D call. CDR3 size: 13 residues. Germline V gives CDR1 SQVTM, CDR2 ANQGSEA. V dropped 6 bases and J dropped 3 bases, with 15 bases sitting between them. The CDR3 nucleotides are TGCAGCGTGGGTGGAGTACATATCTACGAGCAGTACTTC. Protein sequence: CSVGGVHIYEQYF.

The chain couples TRBV6-1 to TRBJ1-2; TRBD1 matches at 8 bases. Germline values: CDR1 MNHNS, CDR2 SASEGT. Losses at the gene ends were 5 bases for V and 3 bases for J; bases not matched to a gene: 17. The CDR3 totals 18 residues. This chain's CDR3 is CASSPIQSSTGDDYGYTF. In nucleotides, the CDR3 is TGTGCCAGCAGTCCCATCCAATCCTCGACAGGGGATGACTATGGCTACACCTTC.

This rearrangement joins TRBV27 to TRBJ2-2; 7 bases agree with TRBD1. The CDR3 is 16 amino acids. Trimming took 7 bases from V and 2 from J; bases not matched to a gene: 10. Per the germline V gene, CDR1 is MNHEY and CDR2 is SMNVEV (reference sequence). In nucleotides, the CDR3 is TGTGCCAGCACCACCGGAAGGGGGCTTAACACCGGGGAGCTGTTTTTT. Amino acids: CASTTGRGLNTGELFF.

This chain joins TRBV20-1 and TRBJ2-5; 10 bases are a match to TRBD1. Per germline, CDR1 DFQATT and CDR2 SNEGSKA (reference sequence). The ends lost 0 bases at V and 0 bases at J; junction bases unmatched: 4. This CDR3 has 16 amino acids. The CDR3 is CSARDPGTGDQETQYF. The DNA of the CDR3 is TGCAGTGCTAGAGACCCCGGGACAGGGGACCAAGAGACCCAGTACTTC.

This clonotype has only a few counts. The chain combines TRBV29-1 with TRBJ2-3, with 8 bases aligning to TRBD2. V trimming: 7 bases; J trimming: 0 bases; junction bases outside the gene matches: 15. Germline-derived CDR1 and CDR2 are SQVTM and ANQGSEA. This CDR3 region has 17 residues. The DNA for the CDR3 is TGCAGCGCCGGAGCGGGGGAGCAGCAGGGGAGCACAGATACGCAGTATTTT. This translates into CSAGAGEQQGSTDTQYF.

The chain joins TRBV10-2 to TRBJ2-1, with unresolved D. V dropped 1 base and J dropped 4 bases, with 17 bases sitting between them. CDR3 length: 17 amino acids. CDR1 and CDR2 (germline): WSHSY, SAAADI. The CDR3: CASSELTLRDGYNEQFF. The CDR3 DNA reads as TGCGCCAGCAGTGAGTTGACTCTTAGAGATGGATACAATGAGCAGTTCTTC.

This clonotype was observed a handful of times. The chain employs TRBV6-6 and TRBJ2-1, with 9 bases lining up with TRBD1. CDR1 and CDR2 from the germline V gene are MNHNY and SVGAGI (reference sequence). Trimming at V came to 5 bases and at J to 2 bases, leaving 7 bases not matched to a gene. There are 16 residues in the CDR3. CDR3 protein: CASSRPGQGTYNEQFF. CDR3 DNA sequence: TGTGCCAGCAGTCGCCCGGGACAGGGCACCTACAATGAGCAGTTCTTC.

The chain couples TRBV20-1 to TRBJ2-5; D is perhaps TRBD1 or TRBD2 (5 bases each). The J call may not be correct, given that the DNA end is closer to TRBJ2-7. Germline CDR1 reads DFQATT; CDR2 reads SNEGSKA (reference sequence). This CDR3 is 16 amino acids long. CDR3 sequence reads: CSATNSRDGLLYEQYF. In DNA, the CDR3 is TGCAGTGCTACTAATTCCCGGGACGGACTCCTGTACGAGCAGTACTTC.

CDR3 region: CASRDTYNEQYF. CDR3 sequence (DNA): TGCGCCAGCCGGGACACGTACAATGAGCAGTACTTC. V is TRBV5-1 and J is TRBJ2-7; D possibly corresponds to TRBD1 (6 bases). The germline V gene encodes CDR1 SGHRS and CDR2 YFSETQ. Trimming removed 7 bases from V and 7 bases from J, with 15 bases in between. The CDR3 runs to 12 residues.

The rearrangement joins TRBV12-3 or TRBV12-4 to TRBJ2-1; D not resolved. The CDR3 runs to 15 residues. V was cut by 5 bases and J by 4 bases, with 15 bases left in between. CDR3 region: CASSLTAGWYNEQFF. The CDR3 region has the DNA TGTGCCAGCAGTCTCACCGCCGGGTGGTACAATGAGCAGTTCTTC.

The chain has TRBV5-1 and TRBJ2-6; TRBD2 matches at 9 bases. Germline-derived CDR1 and CDR2 are SGHRS and YFSETQ. Trimming removed 4 bases from V and 3 bases from J; junction bases left unmatched: 5. The CDR3 runs 16 residues. In nucleotides, the CDR3 is TGCGCCAGCAGCGGGCTAGCGGGACGTGGGGCCAACGTCCTGACTTTC. Residues: CASSGLAGRGANVLTF.

This clonotype was picked up many times. This chain joins TRBV12-3 or TRBV12-4 and TRBJ2-7; TRBD1 matches at 11 bases. V lost 4 bases to trimming and J lost 2 bases; unmatched junction nucleotides: 1. The CDR3 is 14 residues long. DNA of the CDR3: TGTGCCAGCAGTTGGGGACAGGGGGCCTACGAGCAGTACTTC. Its protein product is CASSWGQGAYEQYF.

The sample holds a few counts of this clonotype. The chain couples TRBV7-2 to TRBJ2-3; D is perhaps TRBD1 (5 bases). This CDR3 is built from 17 residues. Trimming removed 5 bases at V and 2 bases at J, with 20 bases between. Germline CDR1 reads SGHTA; CDR2 reads FQGNSA. The CDR3 DNA reads as TGTGCCAGCAGCCCCCTCGGAGATTGGGGCCCCACAGATACGCAGTATTTT. Protein: CASSPLGDWGPTDTQYF.

The chain carries TRBV11-1 and TRBJ2-1; the match to TRBD2 covers 8 bases. J gave up 5 bases and V 5 bases, and 14 bases lay outside the gene matches. This CDR3 is built from 17 residues. CDR1 SGHAT and CDR2 FQDESV come from the germline V gene (reference sequence). CDR3 DNA sequence: TGTGCCAGCAGCACTAAACGGGTCGGGAGGGCCGACAATGAGCAGTTCTTC. Translated: CASSTKRVGRADNEQFF.

The chain has TRBV25-1 and TRBJ2-7, with TRBD1 as a possible D gene (5 bases). The germline gives CDR1 MGHDK, CDR2 SYGVNS. The CDR3 extends over 16 amino acids. With 2 bases removed from V and 3 bases from J, the gap between germline ends came to 17 bases. The CDR3 nucleotides are TGTGCCAGCAGTGAACACCGACAGTTGTGCGGCTACGAGCAGTACTTC. Translation: CASSEHRQLCGYEQYF.

With respect to this clonotype: The junction departs from the called germline gene at one end, perhaps through a read error. CDR3 coding DNA: TGTGCCACTAGTAATCAGGGAGGTAATCAGCCCCAGCATTTT. This sequence encodes CATSNQGGNQPQHF. The V call is TRBV19, the J call TRBJ1-5; D is possibly TRBD1 (5 bases). The CDR3 extends over 14 amino acids. CDR1 is LNHDA and CDR2 is SQIVND in the germline V gene (reference sequence).

This clonotype was detected once. This rearrangement joins TRBV12-3 or TRBV12-4 to TRBJ2-1; 11 positions match TRBD2. With V trimmed by 6 bases and J by 9 bases, 13 bases remained unmatched. This CDR3 comprises 16 residues. The CDR3 bases are TGTGCCAGCAGCTCCGAGTCTAGCGGGAGGCCTCGTGAGCAGTTCTTC. The encoded protein is CASSSESSGRPREQFF.

The chain carries TRBV7-8 and TRBJ2-1; TRBD1 matches 9 bases. CDR3 length: 19 amino acids. Per germline, CDR1 SGHVS and CDR2 FQNEAQ. V lost 5 bases and J lost 3; bases outside the gene matches: 17. The CDR3: CASSIGQGRPSGDYNEQFF. DNA of the CDR3: TGTGCCAGCAGCATAGGACAGGGGAGGCCTAGCGGTGACTACAATGAGCAGTTCTTC.

This clonotype was found a few times. This chain uses TRBV12-3 or TRBV12-4 with TRBJ2-7; TRBD2 aligns across 10 bases. V trimming: 4 bases; J trimming: 4 bases; junction bases outside the gene matches: 7. This CDR3 region has 15 residues. Here the CDR3 reads CASSSEAGGPYEQYF. The DNA for the CDR3 is TGTGCCAGCAGTTCAGAAGCGGGAGGGCCGTACGAGCAGTACTTC.

The chain joins TRBV11-2 to TRBJ1-4; no firm D call. Germline assignment: CDR1 SGHAT and CDR2 FQNNGV. Trimming shortened V by 5 bases and J by 7 bases, and 20 bases separated the two germline ends. The CDR3 runs 16 residues. In DNA, the CDR3 is TGTGCCAGCAGCCCCCTTTGGCGGCAGGCGGGTGAAAAACTGTTTTTT. Translation: CASSPLWRQAGEKLFF.

In its sample, this clonotype was seen a few times. V usage is TRBV9 and J usage is TRBJ1-2, with D maybe TRBD1 (5 bases). Trimming removed 4 bases at V and 4 bases at J, with 17 bases between. This CDR3 is 15 amino acids long. Germline CDR1 is SGDLS and CDR2 is YYNGEE. CDR3 residues: CASSPSVGAAYGYTF. For the CDR3, the DNA is TGTGCCAGCAGCCCCAGCGTAGGGGCGGCCTATGGCTACACCTTC.

The V and J genes are TRBV20-1 and TRBJ2-7; 9 bases agree with TRBD1. The tail of the sequence fits TRBJ2-5 better, so the J call may be wrong. The CDR3 covers 13 residues. Germline CDR1 DFQATT, CDR2 SNEGSKA (reference sequence). The CDR3 region is CSATQGAGETQYF. CDR3 nucleotides: TGCAGTGCTACACAGGGGGCTGGGGAGACCCAGTACTTC.

The V and J genes are TRBV7-6 and TRBJ2-5; the D gene is possibly TRBD2 (6 bases). The germline CDR1 and CDR2 sequences are SGHVS and FNYEAQ. This CDR3 has 12 amino acids. With 4 bases removed from V and 11 bases from J, the gap between germline ends came to 14 bases. This CDR3 reads CASSSRLGTQYF. The CDR3 region has the DNA TGTGCCAGCAGCTCCCGACTAGGGACGCAGTACTTC.

The chain employs TRBV29-1 and TRBJ1-4; 8 bases are a match to TRBD1. With 7 bases clipped from V and 6 bases from J, the junction kept 7 bases outside the gene matches. This CDR3 has 13 residues. CDR1 and CDR2 from the germline V gene are SQVTM and ANQGSEA. The CDR3 DNA reads TGCAGCGGGGCCGACAGGGGTCATGAAAAACTGTTTTTT. Translated: CSGADRGHEKLFF.

This clonotype appeared a few times. V gene TRBV7-6 combines with J gene TRBJ2-1; 14 positions match TRBD2. V gave up 2 bases and J gave up 7 bases; unmatched junction bases: 4. The CDR3 is 16 residues long. The germline V gene has CDR1 SGHVS and CDR2 FNYEAQ. The CDR3 DNA follows: TGTGCCAGCAGCTTAAGACTAGCGGGAGGGCGGAATGAGCAGTTCTTC. Its translation: CASSLRLAGGRNEQFF.

This clonotype was observed a handful of times. The chain joins TRBV28 to TRBJ2-5; 8 positions match TRBD1. J lost 6 bases, V lost 5 bases, and 11 bases had no gene match. The CDR3 is 15 amino acids. CDR1 MDHEN and CDR2 SYDVKM come from the germline V gene. CDR3 residues: CASSPPDRAGKTQYF. CDR3 in DNA: TGTGCCAGCAGTCCCCCGGACAGGGCCGGGAAGACCCAGTACTTC.

V and J are TRBV29-1 and TRBJ1-2, with D perhaps TRBD1 (5 bases). Germline loops: CDR1 SQVTM, CDR2 ANQGSEA. This CDR3 has 14 residues. V lost 3 bases and J 4 bases, leaving 15 bases between the germline ends. The CDR3 region is CSVDISVRGYGYTF. The CDR3 DNA reads TGCAGCGTTGATATATCGGTGAGGGGCTATGGCTACACCTTC. The entire variable domain, with the rest obtained from reference TRBV29-1 and TRBJ1-2, is as follows: SAVISQKPSRDICQRGTSLTIQCQVDSQVTMMFWYRQQPGQSLTLIATANQGSEATYESGFVIDKFPISRPNLTFSTLTVSNMSPEDSSIYLCSVDISVRGYGYTFGSGTRLTVV.

V is TRBV7-8 and J is TRBJ2-1; a weak D match, TRBD2 (5 bases). The V end lost 1 base, the J end lost 4 bases, and 14 bases lay between the germline ends. The CDR3 covers 16 residues. CDR1 and CDR2 (germline): SGHVS, FQNEAQ. CDR3 region: CASSLETGNPYNEQFF. In nucleotides, the CDR3 is TGTGCCAGCAGCTTAGAAACCGGGAATCCATACAATGAGCAGTTCTTC.

In this sample, this clonotype turned up a few times. The V and J genes are TRBV5-4 and TRBJ2-5; 8 nucleotides match TRBD2. Germline V gives CDR1 SGHNT, CDR2 YYREEE (reference sequence). V was clipped by 3 bases and J by 5 bases; unmatched bases: 12. The CDR3 has 16 amino acids. The CDR3 region has the DNA TGTGCCAGCAGCTCCGCGGGGGGCCTAGCACTGGAGACCCAGTACTTC. Translated: CASSSAGGLALETQYF. Full variable domain (missing parts from reference TRBV5-4 and TRBJ2-5): ETGVTQSPTHLIKTRGQQVTLRCSSQSGHNTVSWYQQALGQGPQFIFQYYREEENGRGNFPPRFSGLQFPNYSSELNVNALELDDSALYLCASSSAGGLALETQYFGPGTRLLVL.

The gene calls are TRBV6-6 and TRBJ2-3; 9 positions agree with TRBD1. Germline CDR1 is MNHNY and CDR2 is SVGAGI (reference sequence). Trimming removed 0 bases from V and 5 bases from J; junction bases left unmatched: 6. The length of the CDR3 is 16 residues. The CDR3 region has the DNA TGTGCCAGCAGTTACTCGGGGACAGGGAGGGGAGATACGCAGTATTTT. It encodes CASSYSGTGRGDTQYF.